The 18 T cell receptor beta chains listed next were all sequenced from one sample in a study of blood T cell repertoires in COVID-19. This table comes from immunoSEQ multiplex PCR, and its TCRdb copy is limited to in-frame clones, with some not included. The data contain around 39,000 clones, roughly 89% of them singletons. The sample consisted of peripheral blood. The receptors stem from a man between 60 and 75 years old with active COVID-19.

CDR3 protein: CASSAGQSGEQYF. Here the CDR3 DNA reads TGTGCCAGCAGTGCGGGCCAATCGGGGGAGCAGTACTTC. The rearrangement links TRBV2 to TRBJ2-7; a weak D match, TRBD2 (5 bases). V shed 4 bases and J shed 7 bases, with 14 bases lying between them. The germline gives CDR1 SNHLY, CDR2 FYNNEI. There are 13 residues in the CDR3.

The chain uses TRBV7-2 and TRBJ2-3; 11 nucleotides agree with TRBD1. V gave up 5 bases and J gave up 6 bases; unmatched junction bases: 4. Germline V gives CDR1 SGHTA, CDR2 FQGNSA. The CDR3 contains 14 residues. Here the CDR3 DNA reads TGTGCCAGCAGCACGGGACAGGGGGGTGATACGCAGTATTTT. The encoded protein is CASSTGQGGDTQYF. The full variable domain, completed using reference TRBV7-2 and TRBJ2-3, is GAGVSQSPSNKVTEKGKDVELRCDPISGHTALYWYRQSLGQGLEFLIYFQGNSAPDKSGLPSDRFSAERTGGSVSTLTIQRTQQEDSAVYLCASSTGQGGDTQYFGPGTRLTVL.

This clone has just a few counts. The V call is TRBV28, the J call TRBJ1-5, with D maybe TRBD1 (5 bases). The CDR3 runs 12 residues. Trimming removed 10 bases at V and 5 bases at J, with 12 bases between. Germline values: CDR1 MDHEN, CDR2 SYDVKM. The CDR3 sequence: CATTEQDQPQHF. CDR3 in DNA: TGTGCCACCACCGAACAGGATCAGCCCCAGCATTTT.

The chain recombines TRBV7-9 with TRBJ2-7, with D uncertain. The CDR3 totals 12 residues. Trimming cost V 5 bases and J 0 bases, with 5 bases left between them. Germline V lookup: CDR1 SEHNR, CDR2 FQNEAQ (reference sequence). CDR3 bases: TGTGCCAGCAGCCCTAGCTCCTACGAGCAGTACTTC. Its translation: CASSPSSYEQYF.

The gene calls are TRBV28 and TRBJ2-7, with 9 nucleotides matching TRBD1. CDR1 MDHEN and CDR2 SYDVKM come from the germline V gene. V shed 6 bases and J 3 bases; nucleotides not matched to a gene: 9. The CDR3 runs 15 residues. This CDR3 is CASRSTGGNLYEQYF. The CDR3 DNA sequence: TGTGCCAGCAGGTCGACAGGGGGAAACCTCTACGAGCAGTACTTC.

The chain is built from TRBV4-3 and TRBJ2-1; the D gene is possibly TRBD2 (6 bases). The CDR3 covers 13 residues. V gave up 1 base and J gave up 15 bases, with 16 bases separating them. Germline V gives CDR1 LGHNA, CDR2 YSLEER. The CDR3 DNA reads as TGCGCCAGCAGCCAAGGGCATGCGGGGCGGCGGTTCTTC. This gives the protein CASSQGHAGRRFF.

This clone is a singleton in its sample. V gene TRBV7-3 combines with J gene TRBJ2-7, with 8 bases matching TRBD2. After removal of 5 bases from V and 4 bases from J, the junction contained 7 bases not matched to a gene. The length of the CDR3 is 14 residues. CDR1 and CDR2 from the germline V gene are SGHTA and FQGTGA. In DNA, the CDR3 is TGTGCCAGCAGCCCGGGACTAGAACCATACGAGCAGTACTTC. This sequence encodes CASSPGLEPYEQYF.

This clone came up a few times. The V gene is TRBV25-1, the J gene TRBJ2-1, with 7 bases matching TRBD2. The CDR3 has 12 residues. The J segment lost 9 bases and the V segment lost 8 bases, leaving 7 bases of the junction unmatched. From germline, CDR1 is MGHDK and CDR2 SYGVNS. In nucleotides, the CDR3 is TGTGCCAGCTCGGAGGGGACTACTGAGCAGTTCTTC. Amino acid sequence: CASSEGTTEQFF.

The gene calls are TRBV5-1 and TRBJ1-1, with D maybe TRBD1 (6 bases). The germline CDR1 and CDR2 sequences are SGHRS and YFSETQ. V was cut by 3 bases and J by 1 base, with 19 bases left in between. This CDR3 is 17 amino acids long. The CDR3 here is CASSSRGVDRSNTEAFF. In nucleotides, the CDR3 is TGCGCCAGCAGCTCCCGAGGGGTTGACAGGTCGAACACTGAAGCTTTCTTT.

This chain connects TRBV2 to TRBJ2-5, with 7 bases lining up with TRBD2. CDR1 and CDR2 from the germline V gene are SNHLY and FYNNEI. V lost 10 bases to trimming and J lost 5 bases; unmatched junction nucleotides: 13. This CDR3 has 14 amino acids. CDR3 coding DNA: TGTGCCATTCAGGGAGGGCCTGGCCTGGAGACCCAGTACTTC. This encodes CAIQGGPGLETQYF.

This clone was seen a handful of times. The genes are TRBV5-1 and TRBJ2-7; 7 positions agree with TRBD1. CDR3 length: 13 amino acids. V lost 2 bases and J lost 7; bases outside the gene matches: 6. Germline V gives CDR1 SGHRS, CDR2 YFSETQ. The CDR3 sequence: CASSFRQGWEQYF. DNA of the CDR3: TGCGCCAGCAGCTTCCGACAGGGATGGGAGCAGTACTTC.

V gene TRBV7-3 combines with J gene TRBJ1-6; 12 nucleotides agree with TRBD1. Per germline, CDR1 SGHTA and CDR2 FQGTGA. J was trimmed by 9 bases and V by 2 bases; bases with no gene match: 8. The CDR3 spans 17 residues. The CDR3 is CASSLVGGQGARSPLHF. DNA for the CDR3: TGTGCCAGCAGCTTAGTAGGGGGACAGGGGGCTCGTTCACCCCTCCACTTT.

This chain connects TRBV5-1 to TRBJ2-5; tentatively, D is TRBD1 (6 bases). Germline CDR1 reads SGHRS; CDR2 reads YFSETQ. The V end lost 4 bases, the J end lost 2 bases, and 15 bases lay between the germline ends. The CDR3 loop spans 15 amino acids. The CDR3 is CASSAQRQEQETQYF. The CDR3 DNA follows: TGCGCCAGCAGCGCCCAACGACAGGAGCAAGAGACCCAGTACTTC.

CDR3 sequence: CASSQVGHGGDEQYF. The CDR3 nucleotides are TGTGCCAGCAGCCAAGTGGGGCACGGCGGCGACGAGCAGTACTTC. The chain has TRBV4-2 and TRBJ2-7, with D possibly being TRBD1 (5 bases). V was pared by 1 base and J by 5 bases, with 15 bases between. The V gene's germline CDR1 is LGHNA and CDR2 YNFKEQ. This CDR3 region has 15 residues.

This clone was observed a few times. The chain recombines TRBV3-1 (or the pseudogene TRBV3-2) with TRBJ1-2; 11 bases map to TRBD1. The CDR3 consists of 16 residues. Per germline, CDR1 LGHDT and CDR2 YNNKEL (reference sequence). V lost 3 bases, J lost 8 bases, and 11 bases stayed unmatched. CDR3 loop: CASSQTRTGGGYGYTF. The CDR3 DNA reads as TGTGCCAGCAGCCAGACTCGGACAGGGGGCGGGTACGGCTACACCTTC.

This clone occurred a few times. V is TRBV4-3 and J is TRBJ1-6; tentative D call: TRBD1 (5 bases). There are 17 residues in the CDR3. V was clipped by 0 bases and J by 9 bases, with 18 bases between them. Germline CDR1 and CDR2: LGHNA and YSLEER. The CDR3 bases are TGCGCCAGCAGCCAAGATTACGGGCGACAGTGGATTTCACCCCTCCACTTT. Protein sequence: CASSQDYGRQWISPLHF.

The rearrangement links TRBV6-5 to TRBJ2-3, with TRBD2 as a possible D gene (8 bases). CDR3 length: 16 residues. V lost 0 bases to trimming and J lost 5 bases, with 15 bases between them. Per germline, CDR1 MNHEY and CDR2 SVGAGI. The CDR3 is CASSYSKGAGGDTQYF. CDR3 nucleotide sequence: TGTGCCAGCAGTTACTCGAAGGGGGCGGGGGGAGATACGCAGTATTTT.

The chain couples TRBV9 to TRBJ2-1; 11 bases fit TRBD2. Germline V gene sequence: CDR1 SGDLS, CDR2 YYNGEE. The CDR3 has 15 residues. Unmatched junction bases numbered 8, after V lost 3 bases and J lost 9 bases. The CDR3 nucleotides read TGTGCCAGCAGCGCGACTAGCGGGACGGGGGGTGAGCAGTTCTTC. It translates to CASSATSGTGGEQFF.